The present T cell receptor beta chain was sequenced within a study of CD8+CD57+ T cells in acquired aplastic anemia. The CDR3 consists of 14 residues. Germline V gene data show CDR1 as MNHEY and CDR2 as SMNVEV (reference sequence). TCR beta VDJ and CDR3 were profiled, and genomic DNA was the template. Each CDR3 protein is one row after TCRdb ran MiXCR on the reads. The sample has some 210,000 distinct CDR3 sequences; under 65% are singletons. Worth noting for this clonotype: Germline is not matched at one junction end, which may reflect a read error.

Input material: sorted CD4+, CD8+, or CD8+CD57+ T cells (not recorded which) from PBMCs. The source of this sequence is a human donor in good health. V usage is TRBV27 and J usage is TRBJ1-2; maybe TRBD1 (5 bases). CDR3 in amino acids: CASSLSDSNYGYAF. CDR3 coding DNA: TGTGCCAGCAGTTTATCTGACAGTAACTATGGCTACGCCTTC.